Listed below are T cell receptor beta chains from one sample, sequenced in a study of cytomegalovirus exposure and HLA in healthy donors. Produced via immunoSEQ multiplex PCR; TCRdb's table is partial and in-frame only. The table lists some 180,000 clones, 65% to 85% of them singletons, with just under 3% in the top ten. Material for sequencing was PBMCs. The receptors stem from a woman aged 25 to 39 in good health and CMV-seronegative. The CDR3 runs from the conserved cysteine through the conserved F or W. D genes are given only for firm matches.

CDR3 protein	D gene	V gene	J gene
CASSHLGGGGIREQYF	TRBD2	TRBV28	TRBJ2-7
CASSLSGGNQPQHF	NA	TRBV27	TRBJ1-5
CATRAQGYEQYF	TRBD1	TRBV19	TRBJ2-7
CASKGLAEYNEQFF	TRBD2	TRBV28	TRBJ2-1
CAISDGRGSEKLFF	TRBD1	TRBV10-3	TRBJ1-4
CASRAGGSTDTQYF	TRBD2	TRBV7-2	TRBJ2-3
CASSGTSGGYNEQFF	TRBD2	TRBV6-4	TRBJ2-1
CASSLLAEGRTPYEQYF	TRBD2	TRBV27	TRBJ2-7
CASRGTSGPPDEQFF	TRBD2	TRBV19	TRBJ2-1
CASSLWEGQGEAFF	TRBD1	TRBV27	TRBJ1-1
CAWSVLDRGGTEAFF	TRBD1	TRBV30	TRBJ1-1
CASSPSRGEQFF	NA	TRBV11-3	TRBJ2-1
CASSYSAGRNEQFF	NA	TRBV6-6	TRBJ2-1
CASSQEGGGSPFSYTF	TRBD1	TRBV4-1	TRBJ1-2
CASNTGATDTQYF	NA	TRBV6-5	TRBJ2-3
CASSPMTGGAGNYGYTF	TRBD1	TRBV18	TRBJ1-2
CASRGLTSGRRDSYNEQFF	TRBD2	TRBV2	TRBJ2-1
CASSPLSGSYNEQFF	NA	TRBV7-9	TRBJ2-1
CSVTGTSRQSSYEQYF	TRBD2	TRBV29-1	TRBJ2-7
CASSLGQAKQNTGELFF	NA	TRBV5-1	TRBJ2-2
CASSPTGQRSYGYTF	NA	TRBV7-8	TRBJ1-2
CASSQEGEGVAGELFF	TRBD2	TRBV4-2	TRBJ2-2
CASSSTGVTQYF	TRBD1	TRBV5-4	TRBJ2-3
CASSLLGRAGGELFF	TRBD2	TRBV5-4	TRBJ2-2
CASSLQYRDTPYEQYF	NA	TRBV19	TRBJ2-7
CASSPRGDTNTGELFF	TRBD2	TRBV5-1	TRBJ2-2
CASSRSGSSYEQYF	NA	TRBV11-2	TRBJ2-7
CASSLAWSWQGMSYEQYF	NA	TRBV27	TRBJ2-7
CASSPPSKELFF	NA	TRBV18	TRBJ2-2
CASSPDSSYEQYF	NA	TRBV27	TRBJ2-7
CASSLRRDGGYEQYF	NA	TRBV7-9	TRBJ2-7
CASSPGGGNTDTQYF	NA	TRBV18	TRBJ2-3
CASSLEESLSYEQYF	NA	TRBV7-9	TRBJ2-7
CASSVSGGDTQYF	NA	TRBV9	TRBJ2-3
CASSLGTSGRFAEQFF	TRBD2	TRBV5-4	TRBJ2-1
CASSLGTLDEQFF	NA	TRBV7-9	TRBJ2-1
CASRSEREGRVEQFF	TRBD2	TRBV2	TRBJ2-1
CASSLAGGRPEAFF	TRBD1	TRBV5-4	TRBJ1-1
CASSFGQYYGYTF	NA	TRBV5-1	TRBJ1-2